The next 24 T cell receptor beta chains were all read from a single sample in a study of T cells after yellow fever vaccination. In TCRdb, the 5' RACE reads were re-called with MiXCR into one record per CDR3 protein. The sample contains 300,000 or so distinct CDR3 sequences, approximately 8% of which appear only once. The source was CD4+ T cells sorted from PBMCs, collected 5 days after the yellow fever booster vaccination. The receptors shown here come from a man between 18 and 29 years old who received the YFV17D yellow fever vaccine.

Only a few counts were recorded for this clonotype. This chain connects TRBV4-1 to TRBJ2-5, with 9 bases lining up with TRBD2. CDR1 is MGHRA, CDR2 YSYEKL, per germline. The length of the CDR3 is 16 residues. Trimming at V came to 0 bases and at J to 5 bases, leaving 7 bases not matched to a gene. Written as DNA, the CDR3 is TGCGCCAGCAGCCAAGAACCAAGCGGGGGGTGGGAGACCCAGTACTTC. It yields the protein CASSQEPSGGWETQYF.

This clonotype was picked up a small number of times. V and J are TRBV7-9 and TRBJ2-3; D is perhaps TRBD2 (6 bases). CDR1 is SEHNR, CDR2 FQNEAQ, per germline (reference sequence). This CDR3 contains 14 residues. V lost 3 bases, J lost 4 bases, and 11 bases lay in between. The CDR3 spells CASSFDGTPDTQYF. CDR3 DNA sequence: TGTGCCAGCAGCTTTGACGGGACTCCAGATACGCAGTATTTT.

The rearrangement uses TRBV27 and TRBJ1-1; 10 positions match TRBD1. The length of the CDR3 is 14 residues. V shed 6 bases and J 7 bases; nucleotides not matched to a gene: 8. The germline V gene has CDR1 MNHEY and CDR2 SMNVEV (reference sequence). This chain's CDR3 is CASSHRDRGLEAFF. DNA for the CDR3: TGTGCCAGCAGCCACCGGGACAGGGGTCTTGAAGCTTTCTTT.

This clonotype was seen a few times. This chain joins TRBV7-2 and TRBJ1-1, with TRBD1 as a possible D gene (6 bases). The CDR3 is 14 amino acids. Germline CDR1 reads SGHTA; CDR2 reads FQGNSA. Trimming pared 6 bases from V and 4 bases from J, leaving 15 bases between. The CDR3 spells CASSFRGSGTEAFF. DNA of the CDR3: TGTGCCAGCAGTTTCAGGGGTTCGGGCACTGAAGCTTTCTTT.

There are many counts of this clonotype. The chain links TRBV7-3 to TRBJ2-2, with TRBD2 matching 10 bases. The length of the CDR3 is 16 residues. CDR1 and CDR2 (germline): SGHTA, FQGTGA. After removal of 4 bases from V and 2 bases from J, the junction contained 4 bases not matched to a gene. The CDR3, as DNA: TGTGCCAGCAGCTCCCTAGCGGGGGATAACACCGGGGAGCTGTTTTTT. Amino acids: CASSSLAGDNTGELFF.

This clonotype was seen many times. The chain has TRBV12-3 or TRBV12-4 and TRBJ2-5; no clear D gene. V gave up 3 bases and J gave up 3 bases, with 8 bases separating them. The CDR3 sequence is 13 residues long. The CDR3 DNA is TGTGCCAGCAGTTTTCATGGGGAAGAGACCCAGTACTTC. Translating it yields CASSFHGEETQYF.

This clonotype was observed many times. The rearrangement links TRBV18 to TRBJ2-1; 9 bases are shared with TRBD1. Germline loops: CDR1 KGHSH, CDR2 LQKENI. This CDR3 spans 15 amino acids. The V segment lost 6 bases and the J segment 6 bases; nucleotides outside the gene matches: 9. This CDR3 reads CASSWQQGASNEQFF. The CDR3 DNA is TGTGCCAGCTCCTGGCAACAGGGGGCCTCCAATGAGCAGTTCTTC.

The chain recombines TRBV5-1 with TRBJ2-3, with 10 positions matching TRBD2. CDR3 length equals 17 residues. Germline loops: CDR1 SGHRS, CDR2 YFSETQ. Germline trimming cut 4 bases from V and 2 bases from J; bases unmatched to any gene: 10. Here the CDR3 reads CASSPILAGLPTDTQYF. In DNA form, the CDR3 reads TGCGCCAGCAGCCCTATACTAGCGGGGTTACCCACAGATACGCAGTATTTT.

This clonotype was seen a handful of times. J is TRBJ2-3 and V is TRBV7-3; possibly TRBD1 or TRBD2 for D (5 bases each). This CDR3 has 14 residues. The V gene lost 5 bases and the J gene lost 0 bases, with 9 bases spanning the gap. Germline CDR1 SGHTA, CDR2 FQGTGA. The CDR3, as DNA: TGTGCCAGCAGCCCGGGACCAAGCACAGATACGCAGTATTTT. Its protein is CASSPGPSTDTQYF.

The table lists this clonotype with many counts. The V call is TRBV6-1, the J call TRBJ1-2; 10 bases map to TRBD1. This CDR3 region has 15 residues. The germline gives CDR1 MNHNS, CDR2 SASEGT. The V and J ends lost 3 bases and 4 bases, in that order; junction bases with no gene match: 5. CDR3 coding DNA: TGTGCCAGCAGTGACCCGGGACAGGGGACCTATGGCTACACCTTC. Translated, it gives CASSDPGQGTYGYTF.

This clonotype has more than one count but fewer than ten. V and J are TRBV29-1 and TRBJ2-1, with TRBD2 as a possible D gene (6 bases). Germline V gene data show CDR1 as SQVTM and CDR2 as ANQGSEA. The CDR3 runs 13 residues. The V gene lost 7 bases and the J gene lost 5 bases, with 15 bases spanning the gap. CDR3 protein: CSARLVADNEQFF. Here the CDR3 DNA reads TGCAGCGCCCGGTTGGTAGCGGACAATGAGCAGTTCTTC.

This clonotype occurred a few times. This chain's CDR3 is CASSLRAGGQTDTQYF. The DNA for the CDR3 is TGTGCCAGCAGCTTGAGAGCGGGGGGGCAGACAGATACGCAGTATTTT. The V call is TRBV7-2, the J call TRBJ2-3; TRBD2 matches 10 bases. The CDR3 totals 16 residues. Germline V gene sequence: CDR1 SGHTA, CDR2 FQGNSA. Trimming at V came to 3 bases and at J to 3 bases, leaving 6 bases not matched to a gene.

This clonotype was found many times. This chain joins TRBV30 and TRBJ2-5; D is unresolved. Germline V CDR1 and CDR2: GTSNPN, SVGIG (reference sequence). The V end was cut by 4 bases, the J end by 1 base, with 10 bases between. The CDR3 loop spans 13 amino acids. This CDR3 reads CAWNGQIQETQYF. CDR3 in DNA: TGTGCCTGGAACGGCCAGATCCAAGAGACCCAGTACTTC.

This clonotype was observed a few times. The V call is TRBV6-6, the J call TRBJ1-2; 8 nucleotides match TRBD1. The V gene end was trimmed by 1 base and the J gene end by 0 bases; junction bases not matched to a gene: 7. The CDR3 contains 17 residues. CDR1 is MNHNY and CDR2 is SVGAGI in the germline V gene (reference sequence). The CDR3 here is CASSYFPGQATNYGYTF. CDR3 DNA sequence: TGTGCCAGCAGTTACTTTCCGGGACAGGCCACTAACTATGGCTACACCTTC.

Many counts were recorded for this clonotype. In DNA, the CDR3 is TGCGCCAGCAGCTCCGCCGGGACGACTGGAGAGACCCAGTACTTC. It is translated as CASSSAGTTGETQYF. The chain links TRBV5-1 to TRBJ2-5; D tentatively reads TRBD1 or TRBD2 (5 bases each). The V gene's germline CDR1 is SGHRS and CDR2 YFSETQ. V shed 3 bases and J shed 4 bases, with 16 bases lying between them. CDR3 length equals 15 residues.

The gene calls are TRBV12-3 or TRBV12-4 and TRBJ1-4; TRBD1 agrees at 11 bases. V gave up 2 bases and J gave up 8 bases; unmatched junction bases: 10. The CDR3 extends over 17 amino acids. Here the CDR3 reads CASSLRDRGGASEKLFF. The CDR3 region has the DNA TGTGCCAGCAGTTTAAGGGACAGGGGGGGAGCGTCGGAAAAACTGTTTTTT.

The J gene is TRBJ2-5, the V gene TRBV19; the D gene could be TRBD1 or TRBD2 (5 bases each). This CDR3 contains 16 residues. The V end was cut by 3 bases, the J end by 2 bases, with 16 bases between. The V gene's germline CDR1 is LNHDA and CDR2 SQIVND (reference sequence). The CDR3 region is CASSISPPGRQETQYF. DNA for the CDR3: TGTGCCAGTAGTATCAGCCCCCCGGGGCGGCAAGAGACCCAGTACTTC. Filled out from reference TRBV19 and TRBJ2-5, the complete variable domain reads DGGITQSPKYLFRKEGQNVTLSCEQNLNHDAMYWYRQDPGQGLRLIYYSQIVNDFQKGDIAEGYSVSREKKESFPLTVTSAQKNPTAFYLCASSISPPGRQETQYFGPGTRLLVL.

The genes are TRBV6-1 and TRBJ1-1, with 11 nucleotides matching TRBD1. V shed 3 bases, J shed 5 bases, and the junction held 5 bases outside the gene matches. The CDR3 covers 15 residues. The germline V gene encodes CDR1 MNHNS and CDR2 SASEGT. The CDR3 sequence is CASSDQGQGETEAFF. CDR3 DNA: TGTGCCAGCAGTGACCAGGGACAGGGGGAAACTGAAGCTTTCTTT.

The V and J genes are TRBV7-8 and TRBJ2-5, with 7 bases aligning to TRBD1. Germline V lookup: CDR1 SGHVS, CDR2 FQNEAQ. V dropped 5 bases and J dropped 9; count of bases not matched to a gene: 18. CDR3 length: 16 residues. This CDR3 reads CASSIRTGALGAAQYF. CDR3 bases: TGTGCCAGCAGCATACGGACAGGAGCCTTGGGGGCGGCCCAGTACTTC.

The chain is built from TRBV27 and TRBJ1-1; 7 nucleotides agree with TRBD1. This CDR3 has 15 residues. The trim removed 5 bases at V and 6 bases at J, leaving 12 bases unmatched. Germline lookup yields CDR1 MNHEY and CDR2 SMNVEV (reference sequence). The CDR3 sequence: CASSPRQGMISEAFF. CDR3 sequence (DNA): TGTGCCAGCAGTCCCCGACAGGGAATGATTTCTGAAGCTTTCTTT.

This clonotype turned up a few times. The V call is TRBV7-3, the J call TRBJ2-1; either TRBD1 or TRBD2 may fit D (5 bases each). The CDR3 runs to 13 residues. Germline CDR1 and CDR2: SGHTA and FQGTGA. Trimming took 5 bases from V and 8 from J, leaving 13 bases between them. The CDR3 loop is CASSPRDDDEQFF. The CDR3 DNA reads TGTGCCAGCAGCCCCCGGGACGATGATGAGCAGTTCTTC.

This clonotype was counted many times. This sequence joins TRBV2 and TRBJ2-7; TRBD1 is a possible D gene (5 bases). The length of the CDR3 is 14 residues. With 7 bases removed from V and 2 bases from J, the gap between germline ends came to 15 bases. The germline gives CDR1 SNHLY, CDR2 FYNNEI. CDR3 in amino acids: CASNLPGRAYEQYV. In nucleotides, the CDR3 is TGTGCCAGCAATCTTCCGGGCAGGGCCTACGAGCAGTACGTC.

This clonotype occurred many times. This chain connects TRBV5-1 to TRBJ2-7, with TRBD2 identical over 12 bases. The CDR3 loop spans 14 amino acids. Germline CDR1 reads SGHRS; CDR2 reads YFSETQ. V trimming: 3 bases; J trimming: 3 bases; junction bases outside the gene matches: 1. The CDR3 DNA follows: TGCGCCAGCAGCTGGACTAGCGGGAACTACGAGCAGTACTTC. Translation gives CASSWTSGNYEQYF.

This clonotype was counted between two and nine times. The J gene is TRBJ1-2, the V gene TRBV5-1; TRBD1 aligns across 7 bases. The CDR3 runs 15 residues. V shed 4 bases, J shed 0 bases, and the junction held 6 bases outside the gene matches. Germline values: CDR1 SGHRS, CDR2 YFSETQ. The CDR3: CASSAGDRTNYGYTF. In DNA, the CDR3 is TGCGCCAGCAGCGCGGGGGACAGAACTAACTATGGCTACACCTTC. The full variable domain, rest sourced from reference TRBV5-1 and TRBJ1-2, is KAGVTQTPRYLIKTRGQQVTLSCSPISGHRSVSWYQQTPGQGLQFLFEYFSETQRNKGNFPGRFSGRQFSNSRSEMNVSTLELGDSALYLCASSAGDRTNYGYTFGSGTRLTVV.